This is a list of T cell receptor beta chains from one sample in a study of long-term antiretroviral therapy in people with HIV. Only in-frame clones appear in the TCRdb table, and some are missing; sequencing was by immunoSEQ multiplex PCR. The sample holds over 25,000 clones, 90% to 95% seen once. The specimen comprised unsorted PBMCs, sampled just over 7.3 years after starting antiretroviral therapy. The receptors derive from a man aged 45-60 years with HIV. Both conserved end residues are part of each CDR3. A D gene is named only where the DNA matches it firmly. Size is omitted from some rows. Given values are once, few, many or a class for expanded clones.

DNA	CDR3	V	D	J	size
TGTGCCAGCAGCGTAGACCCACCAATAACAGGGGGAAGTAGGTATGGCTACACCTTC	CASSVDPPITGGSRYGYTF	TRBV9	TRBD1	TRBJ1-2	few
TGTGCCAGCAGCCAGGGACAGCTTCTTCTCAACTATGGCTACACCTTC	CASSQGQLLLNYGYTF	TRBV5-6	TRBD1	TRBJ1-2	-
TGTGCCTGGAGTAGATCCCGGGACAGGGCAGGGGCAGATACGCAGTATTTT	CAWSRSRDRAGADTQYF	TRBV30	TRBD1	TRBJ2-3	-
TGTGCCAGCAGACCCGGGACAAACACCGGGGAGCTGTTTTTT	CASRPGTNTGELFF	TRBV6-5	-	TRBJ2-2	once
TGTGCCAGCACCTTCAGGGGATCCTCAGGAAACATTCAGTACTTC	CASTFRGSSGNIQYF	TRBV28	-	TRBJ2-4	-
TGTGCCAGCAGCTTAGCGAGGCCGGTTCAGAGGCCCCAGCATTTT	CASSLARPVQRPQHF	TRBV7-8	-	TRBJ1-5	-
TGTGCCAGCAAAACGGCAGGGAGCTATGGCTACACCTTC	CASKTAGSYGYTF	TRBV2	-	TRBJ1-2	once
TGTGCCAGCAGCGCCTTAGCGGGGGATACAGATACGCAGTATTTT	CASSALAGDTDTQYF	TRBV5-6	TRBD2	TRBJ2-3	-
TGTGCCAGTAAGGAGGGCGCTGGAAACACCATATATTTT	CASKEGAGNTIYF	TRBV19	-	TRBJ1-3	-
TGTGCCAGCAGTGAAGCACCAGGGGCTGGGGGCACTGAAGCTTTCTTT	CASSEAPGAGGTEAFF	TRBV6-1	-	TRBJ1-1	-
TGTGCCAGCAGTGAAAACCGATTGGGGTCTGGAAACACCATATATTTT	CASSENRLGSGNTIYF	TRBV2	-	TRBJ1-3	-
TGCGCCAGCAGCTTCGGGGTAGAAGGGTCAAAGAGGGCTGAAGCTTTCTTT	CASSFGVEGSKRAEAFF	TRBV5-1	-	TRBJ1-1	-
TGTGCCAGCAGTCCCGACATGGGCTATGGCTACACCTTC	CASSPDMGYGYTF	TRBV6-1	-	TRBJ1-2	-
TGTGCCAGTAGTAATACACAGGGGGGGAACTATGGCTACACCTTC	CASSNTQGGNYGYTF	TRBV19	TRBD1	TRBJ1-2	-
TGCGCCAGCAGTCCTACAGGGGCGGCACGAACCAAATCCTACGAGCAGTACTTC	CASSPTGAARTKSYEQYF	TRBV5-1	TRBD1	TRBJ2-7	-
TGTGCCAGCACCCGCAGCAATCAGCCCCAGCATTTT	CASTRSNQPQHF	TRBV28	-	TRBJ1-5	-
TGTGCTAGTGGTTTGGTAAAAGGCGGATCCAAGGGGGAGCAGTTCTTC	CASGLVKGGSKGEQFF	TRBV12-5	-	TRBJ2-1	-
TGTGCCAGCAGCTTAGATCCGGCCCAGCCCCAGCATTTT	CASSLDPAQPQHF	TRBV7-2	-	TRBJ1-5	-
TGTGCCAGCAGCTCAGGGGGGGGCTCGGCCTACGAGCAGTACTTC	CASSSGGGSAYEQYF	TRBV7-8	-	TRBJ2-7	-
TGCGCCAGGGGTAGCGGGGGGGCCCCCCACGAGCAGTACTTC	CARGSGGAPHEQYF	TRBV5-1	TRBD2	TRBJ2-7	-
TGTGCCAGCAGTGGGGGGGGACTAGCGGGGAAAGAGCAGTACTTC	CASSGGGLAGKEQYF	TRBV2	TRBD2	TRBJ2-5	-
TGCAGTGCTCCCGGGCGATATGGCTACACCTTC	CSAPGRYGYTF	TRBV20-1	-	TRBJ1-2	-
TGTGCCAGCACCCTGACTAGCGGGGGTCCAGATACGCAGTATTTT	CASTLTSGGPDTQYF	TRBV6-1	TRBD2	TRBJ2-3	-
TGCGCCAGCAGCCAATGGGGGACAGGGGAGTTCGAGCAGTACTTC	CASSQWGTGEFEQYF	TRBV4-3	TRBD1	TRBJ2-7	-
TGTGCCAGCAGCCCCCTTCCTAGCGGCGGTTACGAGCAGTACTTC	CASSPLPSGGYEQYF	TRBV7-6	TRBD2	TRBJ2-7	once
TGCGCCAGCAGCTCGACCAACAGTGCAACTAATGAAAAACTGTTTTTT	CASSSTNSATNEKLFF	TRBV5-1	-	TRBJ1-4	-
TGCGCCAGCAGCCAATCTGACCAAGACAATGAGCAGTTCTTC	CASSQSDQDNEQFF	TRBV4-3	-	TRBJ2-1	-
TGTGCCAGCAGCTTAAGCGGGGGGGACACAGATACGCAGTATTTT	CASSLSGGDTDTQYF	TRBV7-3	TRBD2	TRBJ2-3	-
TGTGCCAGTAGTATTCCGGGACAGGGCAACACCGGGGAGCTGTTTTTT	CASSIPGQGNTGELFF	TRBV19	TRBD1	TRBJ2-2	-
TGTGCCACCCGGCTCGAGGGTGTAATATCTGGGGCCAACGTCCTGACTTTC	CATRLEGVISGANVLTF	TRBV28	-	TRBJ2-6	-
TGTGCCAGCAGTAGGGACAGGGGGCTGGAGCAGTTCTTC	CASSRDRGLEQFF	TRBV28	TRBD1	TRBJ2-1	-
TGTGCTAGTGGTTTACGGACAGGGCCCTACGAGCAGTACTTC	CASGLRTGPYEQYF	TRBV12-5	TRBD1	TRBJ2-7	-
TGTGCCAGCAGTGTGGACAGGGGATCCGGGGAGCTGTTTTTT	CASSVDRGSGELFF	TRBV2	TRBD1	TRBJ2-2	-
TGCGCCAGCAGCCAAGATCGGGGACAGGGGGCATTACAGCCCCAGCATTTT	CASSQDRGQGALQPQHF	TRBV4-3	TRBD1	TRBJ1-5	-
TGTGCCAGCAGCTGGAGACAGGGGAGCAATCAGCCCCAGCATTTT	CASSWRQGSNQPQHF	TRBV11-2	TRBD1	TRBJ1-5	-
TGTGCCAGCAGTCCCTACCGGGAGGACAATGAGCAGTTCTTC	CASSPYREDNEQFF	TRBV27	TRBD2	TRBJ2-1	-
TGCAGCGTTGGTCTCAGGTCGAACACCGGGGAGCTGTTTTTT	CSVGLRSNTGELFF	TRBV29-1	-	TRBJ2-2	-
TGTGAGGACGGGACAGGGCTATTTTCCTACGAGCAGTACTTC	CEDGTGLFSYEQYF	TRBV5-4	TRBD1	TRBJ2-7	-
TGTGCCAGCAGCCCCAGGACGGTCATTGAGCAGTACTTC	CASSPRTVIEQYF	TRBV5-6	-	TRBJ2-7	-
TGTGCCAGCAGCTTAGAGACAGTAGGGTATTCACCCCTCCACTTT	CASSLETVGYSPLHF	TRBV7-2	-	TRBJ1-6	-
TGCGCCAGCAGCTTGGAAGGGGGCTCCAATCAGCCCCAGCATTTT	CASSLEGGSNQPQHF	TRBV5-1	TRBD1	TRBJ1-5	-
TGTGCCAGCAGCCACGGACGGGCGAGCTCCTACAATGAGCAGTTCTTC	CASSHGRASSYNEQFF	TRBV7-2	-	TRBJ2-1	-
TGTGCCAGCAGCATTCGTCACCACCAAGAGACCCAGTACTTC	CASSIRHHQETQYF	TRBV7-8	-	TRBJ2-5	-
TGTGCCAGTAGTATCGTCTCCGGGACAGGGGATTTTGAGCAGTTCTTC	CASSIVSGTGDFEQFF	TRBV19	TRBD1	TRBJ2-1	-
TGCAGCGTTGGGGCCCATGACGAAAAACTGTTTTTT	CSVGAHDEKLFF	TRBV29-1	-	TRBJ1-4	-
TGTGCCAGCAGCCCGACTAGCGGGGGGCGGGAGCAGTACTTC	CASSPTSGGREQYF	TRBV6-6	TRBD2	TRBJ2-7	-
TGTGCCACCGCAGGGTGGGGTGACACTGAAGCTTTCTTT	CATAGWGDTEAFF	TRBV6-6	-	TRBJ1-1	-
TGTGCCAGCAGCCTCCTCGGTGTGGGAGACTCTGGAAACACCATATATTTT	CASSLLGVGDSGNTIYF	TRBV4-2	-	TRBJ1-3	-
TGCGCCAGCAGCCAAGATTTTAGGGGGAACTACGAGCAGTACTTC	CASSQDFRGNYEQYF	TRBV4-3	-	TRBJ2-7	-
TGTGCCAGCAGTTACTCACAGGGGGCGACCGGGGAGCTGTTTTTT	CASSYSQGATGELFF	TRBV6-5	TRBD1	TRBJ2-2	-
TGTGCCAGCAGCTTAGAGAGCGGGGAGCTGTTTTTT	CASSLESGELFF	TRBV7-6	-	TRBJ2-2	-
TGCGCCAGCAGCTTGGCCACTTTACAGGGAGGGGATGAAAAACTGTTTTTT	CASSLATLQGGDEKLFF	TRBV5-1	-	TRBJ1-4	-
TGTGCCAGCACCGCCGGGGCAACTAACTATGGCTACACCTTC	CASTAGATNYGYTF	TRBV6-6	-	TRBJ1-2	-
TGTGCCTGGAGTAGGGCGAACACCGGGGAGCTGTTTTTT	CAWSRANTGELFF	TRBV30	-	TRBJ2-2	-
TGTGCCAGTAGTAGGCTCGGGGGGCGGACTGAAGCTTTCTTT	CASSRLGGRTEAFF	TRBV19	-	TRBJ1-1	-